Listed here are 25 T cell receptor beta chains from one sample, sequenced in a study of tissue T cells after allogeneic stem cell transplantation. Sequencing used immunoSEQ multiplex PCR; TCRdb keeps in-frame clones, though not all of them. This table has about 43,000 clones, 80% to 95% appearing once. Sample: blood, taken before transplantation. These receptors all stem from a woman aged 35-70 years who later had graft-versus-host disease after an allogeneic stem cell transplant.

The rearrangement uses TRBV2 and TRBJ1-5; D not resolved. V lost 4 bases and J lost 0, with 10 bases in between. Germline V gene data show CDR1 as SNHLY and CDR2 as FYNNEI. This CDR3 has 15 residues. CDR3 region: CASSVIRNSNQPQHF. CDR3 DNA sequence: TGTGCCAGCAGTGTTATCAGAAATAGCAATCAGCCCCAGCATTTT.

This clone has only one observation. This chain connects TRBV19 to TRBJ2-1; D remains ambiguous. V was pared by 7 bases and J by 8 bases, with 18 bases between. The germline V gene has CDR1 LNHDA and CDR2 SQIVND (reference sequence). The CDR3 runs to 14 residues. The CDR3 nucleotides are TGTGCCAGTATGGTCGGGTCCCTCGGCTATGAGCAGTTCTTC. Protein: CASMVGSLGYEQFF.

The chain has TRBV7-2 and TRBJ2-7, with D unresolved. The CDR3 extends over 14 amino acids. V shed 0 bases and J shed 1 base, with 7 bases lying between them. CDR1 is SGHTA and CDR2 is FQGNSA in the germline V gene. CDR3 sequence reads: CASSLAGPSYEQYF. CDR3 DNA: TGTGCCAGCAGCTTAGCGGGTCCATCCTACGAGCAGTACTTC.

For this clone: At one of its ends the junction is not consistent with the germline gene, which may arise from a read error. This sequence joins TRBV2 and TRBJ1-5, with 7 bases fitting TRBD1. The length of the CDR3 is 14 residues. Germline CDR1 and CDR2: SNHLY and FYNNEI. In DNA, the CDR3 is TGTGCCACCAGTCCTTGGGACAGAGATCAGCCCCAGCATTTT. It specifies CATSPWDRDQPQHF. Combining the CDR3 with reference TRBV2 and TRBJ1-5 gives the whole variable domain EPEVTQTPSHQVTQMGQEVILRCVPISNHLYFYWYRQILGQKVEFLVSFYNNEISEKSEIFDDQFSVERPDGSNFTLKIRSTKLEDSAMYFCATSPWDRDQPQHFGDGTRLSIL.

The genes are TRBV28 and TRBJ1-5, with D perhaps matching TRBD1 (6 bases). The CDR3 length is 13 residues. The germline V gene encodes CDR1 MDHEN and CDR2 SYDVKM. Trimming removed 4 bases at V and 7 bases at J, with 11 bases between. The CDR3 DNA reads as TGTGCCAGCAGTTGGTGGGGGGCCCAGCCCCAGCATTTT. This sequence encodes CASSWWGAQPQHF. The full variable domain, with the rest looked up from reference TRBV28 and TRBJ1-5, is DVKVTQSSRYLVKRTGEKVFLECVQDMDHENMFWYRQDPGLGLRLIYFSYDVKMKEKGDIPEGYSVSREKKERFSLILESASTNQTSMYLCASSWWGAQPQHFGDGTRLSIL.

As regards this clone: An end of the junction does not agree with germline; a read error may underlie this. The chain uses TRBV7-2 and TRBJ2-7; 12 nucleotides agree with TRBD2. This CDR3 contains 14 residues. CDR1 and CDR2 from the germline V gene are SGHTA and FQGNSA. CDR3: CASSLAGGPYEQYF. CDR3 DNA sequence: TGTGCCAGCAGCCTAGCGGGAGGGCCGTACGAGCAGTACTTC.

The CDR3 bases are TGTGCCAGCAGTGACGAGGGGGCGAATTCACCCCTCCACTTT. It is translated as CASSDEGANSPLHF. The chain recombines TRBV2 with TRBJ1-6, with 7 positions matching TRBD1. V lost 3 bases and J lost 7; bases outside the gene matches: 3. This CDR3 has 14 residues. CDR1 and CDR2 (germline): SNHLY, FYNNEI.

V usage is TRBV29-1 and J usage is TRBJ2-6; D is unclear. The germline V gene encodes CDR1 SQVTM and CDR2 ANQGSEA. V lost 2 bases to trimming and J lost 4 bases, with 15 bases between them. This CDR3 region has 16 residues. This chain's CDR3 is CSVEPPPSEGANVLTF. CDR3 sequence (DNA): TGCAGCGTTGAACCGCCTCCGTCTGAGGGGGCCAACGTCCTGACTTTC.

The rearrangement joins TRBV7-9 to TRBJ2-2; 7 nucleotides match TRBD1. Germline CDR1 and CDR2: SEHNR and FQNEAQ (reference sequence). The CDR3 loop spans 16 amino acids. The ends lost 1 base at V and 5 bases at J; junction bases unmatched: 7. In DNA, the CDR3 is TGTGCCAGCAGCTTAGGTGTCGCAGGGGGTACCGGGGAGCTGTTTTTT. Translation: CASSLGVAGGTGELFF.

V gene TRBV18 combines with J gene TRBJ2-7, with D uncertain. The length of the CDR3 is 15 residues. Per germline, CDR1 KGHSH and CDR2 LQKENI. V lost 2 bases and J 0 bases, leaving 11 bases between the germline ends. CDR3 coding DNA: TGTGCCAGCTCACCATGGTCCGCCAGCTCCTACGAGCAGTACTTC. As protein: CASSPWSASSYEQYF.

The chain joins TRBV4-3 to TRBJ2-1; D is unclear. From germline, CDR1 is LGHNA and CDR2 YSLEER. Trimming cost V 4 bases and J 4 bases, with 8 bases left between them. The CDR3 length is 13 residues. In DNA form, the CDR3 reads TGCGCCAGCAGCCTGGGGAATTACAATGAGCAGTTCTTC. This translates into CASSLGNYNEQFF.

The rearrangement joins TRBV11-2 to TRBJ2-7; no clear D. The CDR3 extends over 12 amino acids. Trimming removed 5 bases from V and 1 base from J, with 6 bases in between. Germline CDR1 and CDR2: SGHAT and FQNNGV. The CDR3 region has the DNA TGTGCCAGCAGCGCCGCGTCCTACGAGCAGTACTTC. This sequence encodes CASSAASYEQYF.

V and J are TRBV7-2 and TRBJ1-6; D call uncertain. The CDR3 length is 14 residues. Deletions cut 1 base from V and 4 bases from J, with 5 bases between. Germline CDR1 is SGHTA and CDR2 is FQGNSA. The CDR3 nucleotides are TGTGCCAGCAGCTTAGACAGTTATAATTCACCCCTCCACTTT. This translates into CASSLDSYNSPLHF.

The chain employs TRBV27 and TRBJ1-6, with 7 bases that match TRBD1. Germline V gene lookup returns CDR1 MNHEY and CDR2 SMNVEV (reference sequence). This CDR3 spans 14 amino acids. V was pared by 5 bases and J by 7 bases, with 5 bases of the junction left unmatched. CDR3 sequence (DNA): TGTGCCAGCAGTCCGGGACAGAAGAATTCACCCCTCCACTTT. Translating gives CASSPGQKNSPLHF.

This chain uses TRBV7-2 with TRBJ1-1; 9 bases map to TRBD1. J lost 3 bases, V lost 4 bases, and 0 bases had no gene match. Looked up from germline, CDR1 is SGHTA and CDR2 is FQGNSA. CDR3 length: 13 residues. CDR3 nucleotide sequence: TGTGCCAGCAGCTGGACAGGGGACACTGAAGCTTTCTTT. Translating it yields CASSWTGDTEAFF.

V gene TRBV27 combines with J gene TRBJ1-5, with D possibly matching TRBD1 (6 bases). Trimming stripped 5 bases from V and 7 bases from J, with 9 bases between. CDR1 MNHEY and CDR2 SMNVEV come from the germline V gene (reference sequence). The CDR3 totals 12 residues. DNA for the CDR3: TGTGCCAGCAGTGCGACAGGACAGCCCCAGCATTTT. Amino acids: CASSATGQPQHF.

The V call is TRBV5-6, the J call TRBJ2-5; tentatively, D is TRBD1 (6 bases). The germline gives CDR1 SGHDT, CDR2 YYEEEE. This CDR3 comprises 16 residues. Trimming took 0 bases from V and 0 from J, leaving 12 bases between them. The CDR3 DNA reads TGTGCCAGCAGCTTGGCTGGACAGTATTACCAAGAGACCCAGTACTTC. Protein sequence: CASSLAGQYYQETQYF. The full variable domain, with the rest looked up from reference TRBV5-6 and TRBJ2-5, is DAGVTQSPTHLIKTRGQQVTLRCSPKSGHDTVSWYQQALGQGPQFIFQYYEEEERQRGNFPDRFSGHQFPNYSSELNVNALLLGDSALYLCASSLAGQYYQETQYFGPGTRLLVL.

The rearrangement links TRBV28 to TRBJ1-2, with a tentative D call TRBD1 (5 bases). The germline V gene has CDR1 MDHEN and CDR2 SYDVKM. V lost 4 bases and J 4 bases, leaving 19 bases between the germline ends. The CDR3 has 16 residues. CDR3 coding DNA: TGTGCCAGCAGTTCTCCTCCGGGACGACGGGGCTATGGCTACACCTTC. As protein: CASSSPPGRRGYGYTF.

The rearrangement uses TRBV27 and TRBJ1-5; D is ambiguous. CDR3 length equals 15 residues. Looked up from germline, CDR1 is MNHEY and CDR2 is SMNVEV (reference sequence). Trimming removed 3 bases from V and 7 bases from J, with 16 bases in between. The CDR3 is CASSLDPPPQQPQHF. The DNA for the CDR3 is TGTGCCAGCAGTTTGGACCCTCCTCCCCAACAGCCCCAGCATTTT.

The chain joins TRBV5-1 to TRBJ2-1; 9 bases are a match to TRBD2. The germline V gene encodes CDR1 SGHRS and CDR2 YFSETQ. J was trimmed by 8 bases and V by 4 bases; bases with no gene match: 16. There are 17 residues in the CDR3. This chain's CDR3 is CASSPLYAGTSIDEQFF. CDR3 in DNA: TGCGCCAGCAGCCCTCTGTACGCCGGGACTAGCATCGATGAGCAGTTCTTC.

The chain recombines TRBV18 with TRBJ1-6; D not certain. V lost 2 bases to trimming and J lost 9 bases, with 8 bases between them. Germline V lookup: CDR1 KGHSH, CDR2 LQKENI. The CDR3 sequence is 13 residues long. The DNA of the CDR3 is TGTGCCAGCTCACCAGAGACGATTTCACCCCTCCACTTT. Its protein product is CASSPETISPLHF.

The J gene is TRBJ2-7, the V gene TRBV7-9; D is possibly TRBD2 (6 bases). V shed 2 bases and J shed 0 bases, with 11 bases lying between them. From germline, CDR1 is SEHNR and CDR2 FQNEAQ (reference sequence). The CDR3 has 15 amino acids. The CDR3 reads CASSLNGGFSYEQYF. Here the CDR3 DNA reads TGTGCCAGCAGCTTAAATGGGGGGTTCTCCTACGAGCAGTACTTC.

This sequence joins TRBV30 and TRBJ2-5; tentative D call: TRBD2 (5 bases). Germline lookup yields CDR1 GTSNPN and CDR2 SVGIG (reference sequence). The length of the CDR3 is 11 residues. In DNA form, the CDR3 reads TGTGCGGCGACTAACCAAGAGACCCAGTACTTC. This codes for CAATNQETQYF.

The V and J genes are TRBV6-2 or TRBV6-3 and TRBJ2-7; 8 bases are a match to TRBD1. The CDR3 has 12 residues. Per the germline V gene, CDR1 is MNHEY and CDR2 is SVGEGT. V gave up 4 bases and J gave up 6 bases; unmatched junction bases: 2. CDR3 protein: CASSSGQGEQYF. CDR3 sequence (DNA): TGTGCCAGCAGTTCAGGACAGGGCGAGCAGTACTTC.

The CDR3 nucleotides read TGCGCCAGCAGCGTCGGCCAGGGGTGGGGAGAGACCCAGTACTTC. Protein product: CASSVGQGWGETQYF. The genes are TRBV5-1 and TRBJ2-5; tentatively, D is TRBD1 (6 bases). The CDR3 extends over 15 amino acids. CDR1 and CDR2 (germline): SGHRS, YFSETQ. Trimming took off 4 bases at V and 4 bases at J, with 17 bases between the two ends.